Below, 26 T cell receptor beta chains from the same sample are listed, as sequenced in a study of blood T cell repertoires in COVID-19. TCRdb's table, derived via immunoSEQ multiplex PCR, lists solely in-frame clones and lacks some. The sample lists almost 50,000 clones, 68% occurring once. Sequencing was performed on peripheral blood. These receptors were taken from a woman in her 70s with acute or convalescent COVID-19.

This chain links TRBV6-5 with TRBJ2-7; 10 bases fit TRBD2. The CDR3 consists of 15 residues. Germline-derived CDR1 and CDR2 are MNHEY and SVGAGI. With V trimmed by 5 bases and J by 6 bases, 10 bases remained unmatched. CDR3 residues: CASSPTGAGGFEQYF. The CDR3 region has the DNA TGTGCCAGCAGTCCGACAGGAGCGGGGGGGTTCGAGCAGTACTTC.

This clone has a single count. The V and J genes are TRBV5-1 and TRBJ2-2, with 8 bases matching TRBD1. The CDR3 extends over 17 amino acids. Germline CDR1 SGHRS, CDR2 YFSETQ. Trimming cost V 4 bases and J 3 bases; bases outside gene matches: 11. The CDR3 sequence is CASSLSPNRGDTGELFF. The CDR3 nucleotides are TGCGCCAGCAGCCTCTCCCCTAACAGGGGGGACACCGGGGAGCTGTTTTTT.

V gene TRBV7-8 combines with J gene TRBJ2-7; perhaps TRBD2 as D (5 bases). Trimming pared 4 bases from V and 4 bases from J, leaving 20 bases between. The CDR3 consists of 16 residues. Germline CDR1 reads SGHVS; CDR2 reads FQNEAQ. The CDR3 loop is CASSSPRGGSSYEQYF. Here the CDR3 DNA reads TGTGCCAGCAGCTCTCCCCGCGGTGGGAGTTCGTACGAGCAGTACTTC.

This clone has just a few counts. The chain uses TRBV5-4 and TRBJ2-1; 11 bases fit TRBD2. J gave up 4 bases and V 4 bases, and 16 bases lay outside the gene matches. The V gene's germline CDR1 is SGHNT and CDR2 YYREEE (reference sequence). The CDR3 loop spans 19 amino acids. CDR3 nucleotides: TGTGCCAGCAGCGCCGTTATTTTTAGCGGGGGGGAAATTTACAATGAGCAGTTCTTC. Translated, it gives CASSAVIFSGGEIYNEQFF.

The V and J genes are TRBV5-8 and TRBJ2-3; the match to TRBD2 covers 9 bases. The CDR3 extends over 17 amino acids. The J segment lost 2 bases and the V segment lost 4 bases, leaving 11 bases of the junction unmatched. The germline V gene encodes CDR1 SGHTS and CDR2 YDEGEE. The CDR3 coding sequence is TGTGCCAGCAGCCTAGGCGGTACTAGCGGGTTCACAGATACGCAGTATTTT. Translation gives CASSLGGTSGFTDTQYF.

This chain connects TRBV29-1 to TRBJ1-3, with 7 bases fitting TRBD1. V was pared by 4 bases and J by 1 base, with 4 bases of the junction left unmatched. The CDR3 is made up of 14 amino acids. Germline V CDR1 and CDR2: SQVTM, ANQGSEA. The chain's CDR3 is CSVAGTDSGNTIYF. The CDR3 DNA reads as TGCAGCGTTGCGGGGACAGATTCTGGAAACACCATATATTTT. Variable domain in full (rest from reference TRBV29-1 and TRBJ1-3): SAVISQKPSRDICQRGTSLTIQCQVDSQVTMMFWYRQQPGQSLTLIATANQGSEATYESGFVIDKFPISRPNLTFSTLTVSNMSPEDSSIYLCSVAGTDSGNTIYFGEGSWLTVV.

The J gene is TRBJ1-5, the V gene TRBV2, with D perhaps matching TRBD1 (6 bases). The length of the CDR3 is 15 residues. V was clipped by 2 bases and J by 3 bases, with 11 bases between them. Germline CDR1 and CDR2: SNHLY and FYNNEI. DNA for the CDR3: TGTGCCAGCAGTGAATTAGGGGGGGACAATCAGCCCCAGCATTTT. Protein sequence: CASSELGGDNQPQHF.

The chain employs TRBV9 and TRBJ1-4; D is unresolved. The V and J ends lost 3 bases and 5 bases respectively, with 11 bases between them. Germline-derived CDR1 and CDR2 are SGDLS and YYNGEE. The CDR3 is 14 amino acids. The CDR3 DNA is TGTGCCAGCAGCGGCAGTGGAGGAAATGAAAAACTGTTTTTT. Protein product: CASSGSGGNEKLFF.

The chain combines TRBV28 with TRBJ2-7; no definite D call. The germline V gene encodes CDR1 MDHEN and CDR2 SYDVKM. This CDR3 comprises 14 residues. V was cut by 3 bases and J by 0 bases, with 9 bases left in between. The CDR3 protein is CASSFRVSSYEQYF. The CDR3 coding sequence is TGTGCCAGCAGTTTTCGTGTCAGCTCCTACGAGCAGTACTTC.

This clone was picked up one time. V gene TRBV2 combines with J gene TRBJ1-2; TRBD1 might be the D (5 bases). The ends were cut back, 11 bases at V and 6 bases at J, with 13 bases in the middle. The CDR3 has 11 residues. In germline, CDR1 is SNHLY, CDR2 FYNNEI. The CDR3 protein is CAGGTSHGYTF. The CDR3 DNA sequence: TGTGCCGGAGGGACGTCCCATGGCTACACCTTC.

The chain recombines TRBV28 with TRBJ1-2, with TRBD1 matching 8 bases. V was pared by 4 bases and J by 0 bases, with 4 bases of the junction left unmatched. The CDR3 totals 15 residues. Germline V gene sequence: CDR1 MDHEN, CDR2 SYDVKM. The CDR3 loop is CASSSGQAANYGYTF. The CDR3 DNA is TGTGCCAGCAGTTCGGGACAGGCAGCTAACTATGGCTACACCTTC.

This CDR3 reads CASSQDSSGDQPQHF. The CDR3 coding sequence is TGTGCCAGCAGCCAAGATTCGTCAGGGGATCAGCCCCAGCATTTT. The V call is TRBV3-1 (or the pseudogene TRBV3-2), the J call TRBJ1-5; perhaps TRBD1 as D (6 bases). V gave up 0 bases and J gave up 5 bases, with 11 bases separating them. The CDR3 has 15 residues. Germline lookup yields CDR1 LGHDT and CDR2 YNNKEL (reference sequence).

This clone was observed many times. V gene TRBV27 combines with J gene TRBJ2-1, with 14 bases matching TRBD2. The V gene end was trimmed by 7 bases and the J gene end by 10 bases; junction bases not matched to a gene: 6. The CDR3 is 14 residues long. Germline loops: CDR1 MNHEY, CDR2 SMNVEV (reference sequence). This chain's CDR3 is CASKGTSGRREQFF. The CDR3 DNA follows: TGTGCCAGCAAGGGGACTAGCGGGAGACGCGAGCAGTTCTTC.

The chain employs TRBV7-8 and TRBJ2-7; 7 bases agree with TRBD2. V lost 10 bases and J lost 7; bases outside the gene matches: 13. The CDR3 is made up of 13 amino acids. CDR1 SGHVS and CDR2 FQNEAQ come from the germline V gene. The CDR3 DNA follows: TGTGCCACCCGGGGGAGGGGCGTTTGGGAGCAGTACTTC. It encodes CATRGRGVWEQYF.

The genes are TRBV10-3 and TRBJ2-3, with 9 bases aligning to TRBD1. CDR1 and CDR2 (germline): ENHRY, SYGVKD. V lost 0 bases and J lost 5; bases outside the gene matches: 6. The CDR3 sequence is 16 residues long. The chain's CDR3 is CAISESRDRAIDTQYF. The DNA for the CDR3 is TGTGCCATCAGTGAGTCCCGGGACAGGGCGATAGATACGCAGTATTTT.

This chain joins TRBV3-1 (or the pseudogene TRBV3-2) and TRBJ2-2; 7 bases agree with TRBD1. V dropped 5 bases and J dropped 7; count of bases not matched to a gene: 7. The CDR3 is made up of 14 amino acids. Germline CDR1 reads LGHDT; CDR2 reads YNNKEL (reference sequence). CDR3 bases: TGTGCCAGCAGCATAAGGGGGCAAGACGGGGAGCTGTTTTTT. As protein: CASSIRGQDGELFF.

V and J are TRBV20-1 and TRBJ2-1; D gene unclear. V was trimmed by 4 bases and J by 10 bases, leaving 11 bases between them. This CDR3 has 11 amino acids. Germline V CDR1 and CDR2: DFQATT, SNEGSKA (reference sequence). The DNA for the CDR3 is TGCAGTGCTACACTGCGCGGAGAGCAGTTCTTC. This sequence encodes CSATLRGEQFF.

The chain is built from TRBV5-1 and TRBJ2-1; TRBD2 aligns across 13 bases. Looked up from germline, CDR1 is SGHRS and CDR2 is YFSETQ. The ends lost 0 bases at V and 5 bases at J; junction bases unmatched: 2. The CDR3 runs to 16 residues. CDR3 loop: CASSLGGTSGNNEQFF. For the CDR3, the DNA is TGCGCCAGCAGCTTGGGAGGGACTAGCGGGAACAATGAGCAGTTCTTC.

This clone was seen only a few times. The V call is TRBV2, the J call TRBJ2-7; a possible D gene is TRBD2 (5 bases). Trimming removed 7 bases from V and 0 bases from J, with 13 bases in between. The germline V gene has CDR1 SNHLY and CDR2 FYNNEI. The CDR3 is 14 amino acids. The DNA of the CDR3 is TGTGCCAGCAACCGCGCGGGCAACTCCTACGAGCAGTACTTC. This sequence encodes CASNRAGNSYEQYF.

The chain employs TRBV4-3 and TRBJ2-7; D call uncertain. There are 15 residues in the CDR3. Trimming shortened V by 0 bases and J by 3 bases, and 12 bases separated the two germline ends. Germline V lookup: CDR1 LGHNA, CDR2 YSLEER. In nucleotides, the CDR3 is TGCGCCAGCAGCCAAGATCGTCGGTCAGGCTACGAGCAGTACTTC. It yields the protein CASSQDRRSGYEQYF.

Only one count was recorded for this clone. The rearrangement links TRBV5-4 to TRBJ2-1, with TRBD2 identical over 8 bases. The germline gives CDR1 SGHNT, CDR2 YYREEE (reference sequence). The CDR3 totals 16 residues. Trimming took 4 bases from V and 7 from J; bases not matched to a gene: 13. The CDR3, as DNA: TGTGCCAGCAGCCCTAGTCCTACGGGAGGGGCGAATGAGCAGTTCTTC. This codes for CASSPSPTGGANEQFF.

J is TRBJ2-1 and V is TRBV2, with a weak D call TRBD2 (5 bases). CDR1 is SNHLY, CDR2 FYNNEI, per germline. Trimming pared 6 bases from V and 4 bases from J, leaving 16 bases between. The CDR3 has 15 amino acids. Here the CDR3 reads CASRLRGLIYNEQFF. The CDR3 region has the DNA TGTGCCAGCAGGCTACGCGGACTGATATACAATGAGCAGTTCTTC.

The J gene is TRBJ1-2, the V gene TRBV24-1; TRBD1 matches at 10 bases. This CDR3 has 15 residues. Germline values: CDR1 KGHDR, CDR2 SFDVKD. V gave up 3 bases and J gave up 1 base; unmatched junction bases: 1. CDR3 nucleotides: TGTGCCACCAGTGATGGGGACAGGGGTAACTATGGCTACACCTTC. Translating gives CATSDGDRGNYGYTF.

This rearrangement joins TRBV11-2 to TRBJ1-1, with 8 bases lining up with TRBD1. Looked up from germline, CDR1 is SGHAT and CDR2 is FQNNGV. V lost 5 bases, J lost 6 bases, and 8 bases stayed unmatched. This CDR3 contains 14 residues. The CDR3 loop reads CASSPQGAGSEAFF. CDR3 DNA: TGTGCCAGCAGCCCTCAGGGGGCCGGCTCTGAAGCTTTCTTT.

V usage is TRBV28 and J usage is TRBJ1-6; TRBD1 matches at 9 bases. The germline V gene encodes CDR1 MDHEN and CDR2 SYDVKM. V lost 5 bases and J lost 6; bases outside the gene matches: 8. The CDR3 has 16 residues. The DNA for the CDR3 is TGTGCCAGCAGTCCCTCCACAGGGGGCAGTAATTCACCCCTCCACTTT. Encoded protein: CASSPSTGGSNSPLHF.

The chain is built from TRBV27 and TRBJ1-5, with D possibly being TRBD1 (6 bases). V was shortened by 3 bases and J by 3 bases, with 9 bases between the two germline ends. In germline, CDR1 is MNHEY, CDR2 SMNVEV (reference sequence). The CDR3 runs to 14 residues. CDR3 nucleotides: TGTGCCAGCAGTTTTCGGGACAACAATCAGCCCCAGCATTTT. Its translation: CASSFRDNNQPQHF.